Below are 28 T cell receptor beta chains sequenced from a single sample in a study of follicular helper T cells after annual influenza vaccination. Sample time point: 2014-2015 season, pre-vaccination. TCRdb's table, derived via immunoSEQ multiplex PCR, lists solely in-frame clones and lacks some. The table has about 14,000 clones, almost 85% seen once. The specimen comprised CXCR5- memory CD4+ T cells sorted from blood, sampled on the day of influenza vaccination. The receptors originated from an adult who received the influenza vaccine.

The V and J genes are TRBV28 and TRBJ1-2; a possible D gene is TRBD1 (5 bases). The CDR3 length is 16 residues. Between the trimmed V and J ends, which lost 2 bases and 4 bases, there was a span of 17 bases. Per the germline V gene, CDR1 is MDHEN and CDR2 is SYDVKM. As DNA, the CDR3 is TGTGCCAGCAGTTTAGGGGGACCCTTAGGAGGCTATGGCTACACCTTC. This encodes CASSLGGPLGGYGYTF.

This chain uses TRBV5-6 with TRBJ1-6; D uncertain. Trimming took off 4 bases at V and 6 bases at J, with 11 bases between the two ends. Germline V gene lookup returns CDR1 SGHDT and CDR2 YYEEEE. The CDR3 runs to 14 residues. The CDR3 DNA is TGTGCCAGCAGCGTGGAAAGAAGTAATTCACCCCTCCACTTT. It is translated as CASSVERSNSPLHF.

The chain has TRBV28 and TRBJ2-3, with D possibly matching TRBD1 (6 bases). The V and J ends lost 5 bases and 7 bases respectively, with 13 bases between them. This CDR3 spans 13 amino acids. Germline values: CDR1 MDHEN, CDR2 SYDVKM. The CDR3 sequence: CASSTTGKNTQYF. Here the CDR3 DNA reads TGTGCCAGCAGTACTACAGGGAAAAATACGCAGTATTTT.

This clone has a single count. This chain links TRBV19 with TRBJ2-1; 11 bases map to TRBD2. Trimming took 4 bases from V and 6 from J; bases not matched to a gene: 5. CDR1 and CDR2 (germline): LNHDA, SQIVND (reference sequence). This CDR3 has 15 residues. CDR3 sequence (DNA): TGTGCCAGTAGTAGTTTAGCGGGGGGGCCCAATGAGCAGTTCTTC. Amino acid sequence: CASSSLAGGPNEQFF.

This chain joins TRBV6-6 and TRBJ2-1; 10 bases fit TRBD1. The CDR3 extends over 16 amino acids. Germline loops: CDR1 MNHNY, CDR2 SVGAGI (reference sequence). V was pared by 2 bases and J by 2 bases, with 3 bases of the junction left unmatched. CDR3 DNA: TGTGCCAGCAGTTACGCCGGGACAGGGGCCTACAATGAGCAGTTCTTC. Translated, it gives CASSYAGTGAYNEQFF.

The chain recombines TRBV5-1 with TRBJ2-5, with 8 bases fitting TRBD1. The CDR3 sequence is 14 residues long. V shed 1 base, J shed 4 bases, and the junction held 3 bases outside the gene matches. From germline, CDR1 is SGHRS and CDR2 YFSETQ. The CDR3 is CASSLQGAIETQYF. CDR3 nucleotide sequence: TGCGCCAGCAGCTTGCAGGGGGCTATAGAGACCCAGTACTTC.

This chain joins TRBV5-1 and TRBJ2-6; D gene ambiguous. Deletions cut 0 bases from V and 1 base from J, with 8 bases between. Germline values: CDR1 SGHRS, CDR2 YFSETQ. The CDR3 runs 16 residues. The CDR3 DNA sequence: TGCGCCAGCAGCTTGGGGCCAAGGTCTGGGGCCAACGTCCTGACTTTC. Translating it yields CASSLGPRSGANVLTF.

Here the CDR3 DNA reads TGTGCCAGCAGGCTACTGACAGGGTCAAGGGAGCAGTACTTC. Its protein is CASRLLTGSREQYF. This chain joins TRBV27 and TRBJ2-7, with 7 bases lining up with TRBD1. This CDR3 has 14 residues. The germline V gene has CDR1 MNHEY and CDR2 SMNVEV (reference sequence). The junction had 12 bases not matched to a gene; V was cut back by 6 bases and J by 7 bases.

This chain uses TRBV12-2 with TRBJ1-4; the D segment call TRBD1 is taken from the table without a DNA check. TRBV12-2 counts as a pseudogene. CDR3 size: 20 residues. CDR3 in DNA: TGTGCAAGTCGCTTTAGCCTGGAACAGGGGACATTTGCAACTAATGAAAAACTGTTTTTT. Amino acids: CASRFSLEQGTFATNEKLFF.

The genes are TRBV30 and TRBJ2-7; D gene ambiguous. Germline CDR1 GTSNPN, CDR2 SVGIG (reference sequence). V lost 0 bases to trimming and J lost 7 bases, with 10 bases between them. This CDR3 region has 12 residues. The CDR3 spells CAWSVRPFEQYF. The CDR3 DNA sequence: TGTGCCTGGAGTGTACGACCCTTTGAGCAGTACTTC.

The table lists this clone with a count of one. The CDR3 sequence is CASSLGSGKAPNEQFF. CDR3 DNA sequence: TGTGCCAGCAGCTTAGGTTCAGGGAAGGCCCCCAATGAGCAGTTCTTC. The chain uses TRBV11-3 and TRBJ2-1; D may be TRBD1 (5 bases). The CDR3 runs 16 residues. Germline assignment: CDR1 SGHNT and CDR2 YENEEA. Trimming cost V 1 base and J 6 bases, with 16 bases left between them.

This sequence joins TRBV30 and TRBJ2-3, with no clear D. V was trimmed by 3 bases and J by 0 bases, leaving 10 bases between them. The V gene's germline CDR1 is GTSNPN and CDR2 SVGIG (reference sequence). The CDR3 loop spans 14 amino acids. The CDR3 DNA is TGTGCCTGGAGATCATTCGCAAGCACAGATACGCAGTATTTT. This gives the protein CAWRSFASTDTQYF.

In its sample, this clone was seen once. This chain uses TRBV21-1 with TRBJ2-1; TRBD1 reflects the table's D call only, with no check against the DNA. TRBV21-1 is a documented pseudogene. The CDR3 is made up of 15 amino acids. This CDR3 reads CASCTNRGNFNEQFF. The CDR3, as DNA: TGTGCCAGCTGTACAAACAGGGGGAACTTCAATGAGCAGTTCTTC.

The chain links TRBV7-2 to TRBJ1-3; D call uncertain. Trimming cost V 5 bases and J 3 bases, with 2 bases left between them. The germline V gene encodes CDR1 SGHTA and CDR2 FQGNSA. The CDR3 consists of 11 residues. The CDR3 nucleotides read TGTGCCAGCAGCAATGGAAACACCATATATTTT. It is translated as CASSNGNTIYF.

The chain joins TRBV9 to TRBJ1-2, with 9 bases matching TRBD1. CDR3 length equals 15 residues. The germline CDR1 and CDR2 sequences are SGDLS and YYNGEE. Germline trimming cut 3 bases from V and 4 bases from J; bases unmatched to any gene: 7. CDR3 coding DNA: TGTGCCAGCAGCGCTTCCAGGGGACAGGGCTATGGCTACACCTTC. It translates to CASSASRGQGYGYTF.

The chain joins TRBV2 to TRBJ2-1; no clear D. This CDR3 has 13 amino acids. CDR1 and CDR2 (germline): SNHLY, FYNNEI. The V gene lost 6 bases and the J gene lost 5 bases, with 11 bases spanning the gap. CDR3 in amino acids: CASRWGSNNEQFF. The CDR3, as DNA: TGTGCCAGCAGATGGGGATCCAACAATGAGCAGTTCTTC.

The V and J genes are TRBV5-8 and TRBJ1-6; unclear D gene. CDR1 is SGHTS, CDR2 YDEGEE, per germline. This CDR3 has 17 residues. V lost 4 bases and J 0 bases, leaving 14 bases between the germline ends. The CDR3 region is CASSLDGWSSYNSPLHF. The CDR3 region has the DNA TGTGCCAGCAGCCTGGATGGTTGGAGCTCCTATAATTCACCCCTCCACTTT. Full variable domain (remainder filled in from reference TRBV5-8 and TRBJ1-6): EAGVTQSPTHLIKTRGQQATLRCSPISGHTSVYWYQQALGLGLQFLLWYDEGEERNRGNFPPRFSGRQFPNYSSELNVNALELEDSALYLCASSLDGWSSYNSPLHFGNGTRLTVT.

The rearrangement uses TRBV18 and TRBJ1-1; 7 nucleotides match TRBD1. With 6 bases clipped from V and 2 bases from J, the junction kept 6 bases outside the gene matches. Per the germline V gene, CDR1 is KGHSH and CDR2 is LQKENI. The CDR3 is 14 residues long. The CDR3, as DNA: TGTGCCAGCTCCAGGGACAGACTAAACACTGAAGCTTTCTTT. It encodes CASSRDRLNTEAFF.

This clone was counted once. The V call is TRBV7-8, the J call TRBJ1-5; 8 bases are a match to TRBD1. V trimming: 1 base; J trimming: 9 bases; junction bases outside the gene matches: 14. The CDR3 spans 17 residues. The germline V gene encodes CDR1 SGHVS and CDR2 FQNEAQ. The CDR3, as DNA: TGTGCCAGCAGCTTAGTCCGTGGAGTGACAGGGGTACGGCCCCAGCATTTT. Protein sequence: CASSLVRGVTGVRPQHF.

This clone was seen a few times. The chain is built from TRBV19 and TRBJ2-7; D possibly uses TRBD1 or TRBD2 (5 bases each). Germline CDR1 is LNHDA and CDR2 is SQIVND (reference sequence). Trimming took off 5 bases at V and 3 bases at J, with 14 bases between the two ends. There are 14 residues in the CDR3. CDR3 protein: CASSLFSGGYEQYF. CDR3 bases: TGTGCCAGTAGTCTCTTCTCTGGGGGCTACGAGCAGTACTTC. The full variable domain, its missing parts supplied by reference TRBV19 and TRBJ2-7, is DGGITQSPKYLFRKEGQNVTLSCEQNLNHDAMYWYRQDPGQGLRLIYYSQIVNDFQKGDIAEGYSVSREKKESFPLTVTSAQKNPTAFYLCASSLFSGGYEQYFGPGTRLTVT.

The rearrangement links TRBV6-6 to TRBJ2-7, with 11 bases lining up with TRBD1. Germline CDR1 is MNHNY and CDR2 is SVGAGI (reference sequence). The CDR3 is 15 residues long. The trim removed 3 bases at V and 3 bases at J, leaving 4 bases unmatched. Here the CDR3 reads CASSYGTGGSYEQYF. The CDR3 DNA is TGTGCCAGCAGTTATGGGACAGGGGGAAGCTACGAGCAGTACTTC.

This clone was observed a handful of times. The V gene is TRBV5-1, the J gene TRBJ2-2; D is unresolved. The V and J ends lost 2 bases and 4 bases respectively, with 6 bases between them. The CDR3 consists of 13 residues. The germline gives CDR1 SGHRS, CDR2 YFSETQ. CDR3 amino acids: CASSFQVTGELFF. For the CDR3, the DNA is TGCGCCAGCAGCTTCCAGGTCACCGGGGAGCTGTTTTTT.

This clone was detected only once. V is TRBV19 and J is TRBJ2-7, with 7 bases identical to TRBD1. The germline CDR1 and CDR2 sequences are LNHDA and SQIVND (reference sequence). The CDR3 totals 14 residues. The J segment lost 2 bases and the V segment lost 4 bases, leaving 5 bases of the junction unmatched. CDR3 in DNA: TGTGCCAGTAGTAATGGGCAGGGGGCCTACGAGCAGTACTTC. Translating gives CASSNGQGAYEQYF. Together with reference TRBV19 and TRBJ2-7, the CDR3 gives the full variable domain: DGGITQSPKYLFRKEGQNVTLSCEQNLNHDAMYWYRQDPGQGLRLIYYSQIVNDFQKGDIAEGYSVSREKKESFPLTVTSAQKNPTAFYLCASSNGQGAYEQYFGPGTRLTVT.

The V and J genes are TRBV10-2 and TRBJ2-1; 8 bases fit TRBD2. Germline-derived CDR1 and CDR2 are WSHSY and SAAADI. With V trimmed by 3 bases and J by 2 bases, 6 bases remained unmatched. The CDR3 is made up of 16 amino acids. The DNA for the CDR3 is TGCGCCAGCAGTGATATTACCGGGAGGGCCTACAATGAGCAGTTCTTC. Its translation: CASSDITGRAYNEQFF.

The genes are TRBV6-6 and TRBJ1-5, with TRBD1 matching 7 bases. V was pared by 5 bases and J by 2 bases, with 6 bases of the junction left unmatched. The length of the CDR3 is 15 residues. Germline V CDR1 and CDR2: MNHNY, SVGAGI (reference sequence). This CDR3 is CASSGEGQGNQPQHF. In nucleotides, the CDR3 is TGTGCCAGCAGTGGGGAAGGACAGGGCAATCAGCCCCAGCATTTT.

This chain joins TRBV5-1 and TRBJ2-1, with 7 positions matching TRBD1. There are 15 residues in the CDR3. Per germline, CDR1 SGHRS and CDR2 YFSETQ. Trimming took 4 bases from V and 3 from J; bases not matched to a gene: 7. The CDR3 sequence: CASSLGTVIYNEQFF. DNA for the CDR3: TGCGCCAGCAGCCTGGGGACAGTGATCTACAATGAGCAGTTCTTC.

The chain joins TRBV6-6 to TRBJ2-7, with TRBD2 matching over 9 bases. CDR1 and CDR2 from the germline V gene are MNHNY and SVGAGI (reference sequence). V lost 2 bases to trimming and J lost 6 bases; unmatched junction nucleotides: 8. The CDR3 loop spans 15 amino acids. CDR3 sequence reads: CASSYKQGLASEQYF. The CDR3 nucleotides are TGTGCCAGCAGTTACAAACAGGGACTAGCTAGCGAGCAGTACTTC.

The chain combines TRBV7-6 with TRBJ2-5; the match to TRBD2 covers 8 bases. Germline CDR1 reads SGHVS; CDR2 reads FNYEAQ. This CDR3 comprises 15 residues. Germline trimming cut 8 bases from V and 2 bases from J; bases unmatched to any gene: 10. The CDR3 loop reads CASLGRGVLQETQYF. The CDR3 nucleotides are TGTGCCAGCCTGGGGCGGGGGGTGCTACAAGAGACCCAGTACTTC.